This is a list of T cell receptor beta chains from one sample in a study of blood T cell repertoires in COVID-19. Generated by immunoSEQ multiplex PCR, the TCRdb table keeps only in-frame clones and is missing some. The data show 350,000 or so clones, 88% seen once. The specimen sequenced was PBMCs or T cells enriched from blood (not recorded which). The receptors were gathered from a woman in her twenties or thirties who had been exposed to COVID-19. The CDR3 runs from the conserved cysteine through the conserved F or W. D genes are given only for firm matches. The size entry is marked missing in some rows and otherwise reads once, few, many or a size class.

clone size	V gene	J gene	D gene	CDR3 length	CDR3 DNA	CDR3 protein
NA	TRBV6-5	TRBJ1-5	NA	14	TGTGCCAGCAGTACAATTCAGGGATTTCAGCCCCAGCATTTT	CASSTIQGFQPQHF
once	TRBV2	TRBJ2-3	TRBD1	20	TGTGCCAGCAGTAGGACCCGCGACAGGGGGCCCACTACTAGCACAGATACGCAGTATTTT	CASSRTRDRGPTTSTDTQYF
NA	TRBV5-4	TRBJ2-2	TRBD2	19	TGTGCCAGCAGCTTGCCCACGGGACTAGCGGGAAGAAACACCGGGGAGCTGTTTTTT	CASSLPTGLAGRNTGELFF
NA	TRBV5-8	TRBJ2-1	TRBD1	15	TGTGCCAGCAGCTTGGACAGGGGGAAGTACAATGAGCAGTTCTTC	CASSLDRGKYNEQFF
NA	TRBV10-1	TRBJ2-7	NA	15	TGCGCCAGTACACCTCCAGGGGAGGGGACCTACGAGCAGTACTTC	CASTPPGEGTYEQYF
NA	TRBV28	TRBJ1-5	TRBD1	15	TGTGCCAGCAGTTTGACAGGGACTAGCAATCAGCCCCAGCATTTT	CASSLTGTSNQPQHF
NA	TRBV21-1	TRBJ2-5	NA	16	TGTGCCAGCAGCAAAAGTTTCCAGGACAACCAAGAGACCCAGTACTTC	CASSKSFQDNQETQYF
NA	TRBV6-5	TRBJ1-2	TRBD1	15	TGTGCCAGCAGTACCAGGACAGGGGATAACTATGGCTACACCTTC	CASSTRTGDNYGYTF
NA	TRBV5-1	TRBJ1-6	TRBD1	16	TGCGCCAGCAGCTTCAACAGGGACAGGGATAATTCACCCCTCCACTTT	CASSFNRDRDNSPLHF
once	TRBV29-1	TRBJ1-6	NA	13	TGCAGCGTTCAACTCCAATCTAATTCACCCCTCCACTTT	CSVQLQSNSPLHF
NA	TRBV13	TRBJ2-7	NA	14	TGTGCCAGCAGCGGACAATATGGGGCCTCCGAGCAGTACTTC	CASSGQYGASEQYF
NA	TRBV10-1	TRBJ1-4	NA	14	TGCGCCAGCAGCTCAGGGAAAACTAATGAAAAACTGTTTTTT	CASSSGKTNEKLFF
NA	TRBV6-2/TRBV6-3	TRBJ2-3	NA	12	TGTGCCAGCAGCTATCTAGGATGGTCGCAGTATTTT	CASSYLGWSQYF
NA	TRBV25-1	TRBJ1-2	NA	12	TGTGCCAGCAGCCCCCAGGGAGGTGGCTACACCTTC	CASSPQGGGYTF
NA	TRBV28	TRBJ2-2	NA	14	TGTGCCTGCAGTTCCGGGACAAACACCGGGGAGCTGTTTTTT	CACSSGTNTGELFF
NA	TRBV6-5	TRBJ2-7	TRBD1	15	TGTGCCAGCAGTTCCCTGGGACAGGGGGGATACGAGCAGTACTTC	CASSSLGQGGYEQYF
NA	TRBV15	TRBJ1-4	NA	14	TGTGCCACCAGCCTCGGGGGACGGAGTGAAAAACTGTTTTTT	CATSLGGRSEKLFF
NA	TRBV12-3/TRBV12-4	TRBJ1-1	NA	13	TGTGCCAGCAGCCCCCAACGGGGCACTGAAGCTTTCTTT	CASSPQRGTEAFF
once	TRBV5-1	TRBJ2-3	TRBD1	15	TGCGCCAGCAGCATACAGGGGCTCGGCACAGATACGCAGTATTTT	CASSIQGLGTDTQYF
NA	TRBV27	TRBJ2-5	TRBD1	14	TGTGCCAGCAGTTTATACAGGGGACAAGAGACCCAGTACTTC	CASSLYRGQETQYF
once	TRBV5-4	TRBJ2-7	TRBD1	15	TGTGCCAGCAGCTTGGACGGGACAGCCGTCTACGAGCAGTACTTC	CASSLDGTAVYEQYF
NA	TRBV7-2	TRBJ2-5	NA	15	TGTGCCAGCAGCATTAGCGGAGGAGGTAGGGAGACCCAGTACTTC	CASSISGGGRETQYF
NA	TRBV9	TRBJ1-2	TRBD1	16	TGTGCCAGCAGCGTAGCGGACAGGGTGGCGAACTATGGCTACACCTTC	CASSVADRVANYGYTF